This is a list of T cell receptor beta chains from one sample in a study of cytomegalovirus exposure and HLA in healthy donors. Assay: immunoSEQ multiplex PCR; the TCRdb copy retains only in-frame clones and omits some. The table shows approximately 150,000 clones, with around 76% occurring only once. The source material was PBMCs. These receptors were collected from a man in his forties or fifties in good health and CMV-seronegative. CDR3s include the opening cysteine and the closing phenylalanine or tryptophan. A D gene is named only where the DNA matches it firmly. Rows give clone size only sometimes, using once, few, many, or a class for an expanded clone.

D gene	clone size	J gene	V gene	CDR3 DNA	CDR3 protein
-	-	TRBJ2-7	TRBV28	TGTGCCAGCAGTTTCCGACAGGCAATTACCTACGAGCAGTACTTC	CASSFRQAITYEQYF
-	few	TRBJ2-2	TRBV6-4	TGTGCCAGCAGTGACGGCATAGCAGCCGGGGAGCTGTTTTTT	CASSDGIAAGELFF
-	-	TRBJ2-5	TRBV6-5	TGTGCCAGCAGTCCCCAAGGGGCGGTCGAAGAGACCCAGTACTTC	CASSPQGAVEETQYF
TRBD1	-	TRBJ2-2	TRBV9	TGTGCCAGCAGTATCGCCGGGACAGGGGGAACCGGGGAGCTGTTTTTT	CASSIAGTGGTGELFF
-	-	TRBJ1-5	TRBV7-8	TGTGCCAGCGCCCCGAGGTATAGCAATCAGCCCCAGCATTTT	CASAPRYSNQPQHF
TRBD1	-	TRBJ2-4	TRBV5-4	TGTGCCAGCAGCTTCCGACAGGGGTTGGAAAACATTCAGTACTTC	CASSFRQGLENIQYF
TRBD2	-	TRBJ2-7	TRBV10-1	TGCGCCAGCAGTGGGTTCGGACTAGCAGGATACGAGCAGTACTTC	CASSGFGLAGYEQYF
TRBD1	-	TRBJ1-2	TRBV9	TGTGCCAGCAGCGGAATGACAGGGCACTATGGCTACACCTTC	CASSGMTGHYGYTF
TRBD1	-	TRBJ2-7	TRBV19	TGTGCCAGTTCCTCCCCGGGACAGGGGGCGCGCGAGCAGTACTTC	CASSSPGQGAREQYF
-	-	TRBJ2-7	TRBV14	TGTGCCAGCAGCCCGGACATTTCCTACGAGCAGTACTTC	CASSPDISYEQYF
TRBD1	-	TRBJ2-1	TRBV25-1	TGTGCCAGCAGAACAGGGGGCACTAGGAATGAGCAGTTCTTC	CASRTGGTRNEQFF
-	-	TRBJ1-5	TRBV19	TGTGCCAGTAGTATGAGCCTGCTGGGCAATCAGCCCCAGCATTTT	CASSMSLLGNQPQHF
TRBD1	-	TRBJ2-7	TRBV27	TGTGCCAGCAGTGGGAATGACAGGGGCGAGCAGTACTTC	CASSGNDRGEQYF
TRBD1	-	TRBJ2-7	TRBV29-1	TGCAGCGTTAGGGGACAGGGGCCCTACGAGCAGTACTTC	CSVRGQGPYEQYF
-	-	TRBJ2-3	TRBV11-3	TGTGCCAGCAGCTTAAACAAGAGGCCTGATACGCAGTATTTT	CASSLNKRPDTQYF
-	-	TRBJ2-3	TRBV5-6	TGTGCCAGCAGCCCTTGGGGCGGTAGCACAGATACGCAGTATTTT	CASSPWGGSTDTQYF
-	-	TRBJ1-2	TRBV28	TGTGCCACGGCAGGGGTTAGTGGCTACACCTTC	CATAGVSGYTF
-	-	TRBJ1-5	TRBV10-3	TGTGCCACCGGGGACAACAATCAGCCCCAGCATTTT	CATGDNNQPQHF
-	once	TRBJ1-1	TRBV5-4	TGTGCCAGCAGCTATGGGGGAGGGGAGAACACTGAAGCTTTCTTT	CASSYGGGENTEAFF
-	-	TRBJ2-3	TRBV28	TGTGCCAGCACATCCATTAGCCAAAACTTGGCAGATACGCAGTATTTT	CASTSISQNLADTQYF
TRBD2	-	TRBJ2-2	TRBV28	TGTGCCAGCACTTCCGGGGGGATGGGGCTGTTTTTT	CASTSGGMGLFF
-	-	TRBJ1-1	TRBV28	TGTGCCAGCAGTTCGGAGGGCAGGCAAAACACTGAAGCTTTCTTT	CASSSEGRQNTEAFF
TRBD1	-	TRBJ1-1	TRBV6-1	TGTGCCAGCAGTCCAGCCGACAGGGGGCGAGAAGCTTTCTTT	CASSPADRGREAFF
-	few	TRBJ2-7	TRBV2	TGTGCCAGCGGGCGAGGGAAGAGAGAGCAGTACTTC	CASGRGKREQYF
TRBD1	-	TRBJ1-2	TRBV5-6	TGTGCCAGCAGGACCGGGACAGGGTATGGCTACACCTTC	CASRTGTGYGYTF
-	-	TRBJ1-4	TRBV28	TGTGCCAGCAGTTTGACACTCACGGCGGGGTCAAGAGAAAAACTGTTTTTT	CASSLTLTAGSREKLFF
TRBD1	-	TRBJ1-2	TRBV7-9	TGTGCCAGCAGCGGGCGGGACAGCCATGGCTACACCTTC	CASSGRDSHGYTF
TRBD1	-	TRBJ1-1	TRBV9	TGTGCCAGCAGCGAGGCCGCCGGGACAGGGGAATACACTGAAGCTTTCTTT	CASSEAAGTGEYTEAFF
TRBD1	-	TRBJ1-2	TRBV9	TGTGCCAGCAGCGTAGAACAGGGGGCTGTTTATGGCTACACCTTC	CASSVEQGAVYGYTF
-	-	TRBJ1-2	TRBV5-1	TGCGCCAGCAGCTTGTTCACACAGGGATCTGATGGCTACACCTTC	CASSLFTQGSDGYTF
TRBD2	-	TRBJ2-3	TRBV27	TGTGCCATCGGCGGGAGGGCGGGCGATACGCAGTATTTT	CAIGGRAGDTQYF
TRBD1	few	TRBJ1-5	TRBV29-1	TGCAGCGTTATCTGGACAGGGGGCGGTCAGCCCCAGCATTTT	CSVIWTGGGQPQHF
-	-	TRBJ2-2	TRBV9	TGTGCCAGCAGCTCCCAATTGGGGGACTTAACCGGGGAGCTGTTTTTT	CASSSQLGDLTGELFF
TRBD2	-	TRBJ2-1	TRBV7-3	TGTGCCAGCAGCTTAAATCGGGAGGGTGAGCAGTTCTTC	CASSLNREGEQFF
TRBD1	-	TRBJ1-4	TRBV30	TGTGCCTGGAGTGCCACAGGGGTAGAAAAACTGTTTTTT	CAWSATGVEKLFF
-	few	TRBJ2-1	TRBV6-1	TGTGCCAGCAGCGACCGGGACATCACCAGTGATGAGCAGTTCTTC	CASSDRDITSDEQFF
TRBD1	-	TRBJ1-3	TRBV6-1	TGTGCCAGCAGTGATGGCAGGGACAGTGGCGCTGGAAACACCATATATTTT	CASSDGRDSGAGNTIYF